This T cell receptor beta chain was sequenced in a study of T cells in women clearing cervical HPV infection listed by TCRdb under 2018. At the level of the whole study: The cases were 25 to 30 women with histologically confirmed HPV16-related CIN3 or worse, and 2 of those women had invasive cancers. Controls were 25 women whose single incident HPV16 infection cleared within 12 months without precancer or cancer developing. Case blood was taken at the visit when the lesion was first identified, whereas control blood was taken when infection was no longer detected. Among cases, blood sampling occurred a median of about 150 days after lesion detection, with an interquartile range of about 80 to 230 days. HLA typing was available for only a few women, so HLA type could not be excluded as a confounder. This exploratory proof-of-principle case-control study, nested within the Guanacaste HPV Natural History Study in Costa Rica, compared TCR repertoires among women with different cervical HPV16 outcomes. Cases and controls were matched on age within five years and on year of sample collection. Median age was about 30 years in cases versus just over 37 in controls, and baseline characteristics did not differ significantly. In the parent cohort, around 10,000 women aged 18 or older were enrolled in Guanacaste, Costa Rica, during about 1993 to 1994 and were followed for seven years. Five blinded duplicates per group were added as quality controls, so that 60 or so samples were obtained: approximately 50 participants and around 10 replicates.

Deletion took 6 bases off V and 4 bases off J, with a span of 12 bases between the germline ends. Via the germline V gene, CDR1 is LGHNT and CDR2 FRNRAP. Measured from the cysteine to the phenylalanine, the CDR3 is 14 residues long. Shown are 33 bases from within the CDR3, in frame from base 1. As regards this clone: Which antigen it targets is not known. The read stops 3 residues short of the end of the CDR3; the missing end is completed from the germline J gene.

TCR beta CDR3 regions were amplified by multiplex PCR using the immunoSEQ assay from an average of approximately 1,200 ng genomic DNA per sample. Primer bias was corrected in the assay by using a complete synthetic TCR repertoire to establish an amplification baseline. Amplicons were sequenced on the Illumina platform. The study's own analysis went as follows. Sequences were error-corrected by clustering with frequency ratios and a modified nearest-neighbor algorithm and were then analyzed in the immunoSEQ Analyzer with IMGT gene definitions. At each rarefaction depth, TCR richness and evenness were averaged across 20 rarefaction repeats, and samples with fewer sequences than that depth were excluded. Wilcoxon rank sum tests with FDR correction were used to compare V, D and J gene relative abundances between the groups. Blinded duplicates gave an intraclass correlation of around 96% for TCR richness and an average of roughly 76% across some 62 gene segments. Entries here come from immuneACCESS through TCRdb and include only in-frame sequences with V and J called. Some clones fail to appear in such tables; in the studies checked, an unresolved V gene covers under half of the shortfall, and the cause of the remainder is unknown. That table gives V, J and clone size, and the DNA gave D and trimming. This sample's table carries about 20,000 clones. The ten biggest clones cover about 3.3% of the sample.

Every participant had a single incident cervical HPV16 infection, and prevalent HPV16 infections were excluded. Cervical HPV DNA was detected with MY09/MY11 PCR, and genotyping was done with dot-blot hybridization. Fifteen mL of heparinized blood was centrifuged, after which the buffy coat was aliquoted, frozen at -30 degrees C, and then stored at -80 degrees C. QIAGEN kits were used to extract genomic DNA from the buffy coat specimens. Broad study findings and their caveats: Random forest classifiers combining richness and V gene abundances distinguished cases from controls with an estimated AUC of approximately 0.83. Significantly higher TCR repertoire richness was observed in CIN3+ cases than in controls across sequencing depths, whereas no difference in evenness was found. TRBV6-7 relative abundance was lower in cases than in controls (around 0.11% versus 0.15%; Bonferroni P = 0.0008). Whether associations preceded infection or resulted from infection could not be shown with the cross-sectional design, and effector/memory subsets and HPV-specific T cells were not isolated. Because the number of T cells in each sample was unknown, differences in richness could reflect differing T-cell content rather than repertoire biology.

The sequenced material came from blood buffy coat. This sequence originates from a woman aged 18 to 75 with a cervical HPV16 infection that either progressed to CIN3+ or cleared (not recorded which). The chain was built from TRBV12-5 and TRBJ2-2; a weak D assignment points to TRBD2 (6 bases agree). Partial CDR3 DNA: TGTGCTAGTGGGGTCGGGACTCCCACCGGGGAG. Its product reads: CASGVGTPTGE. The whole CDR3 sequence is CASGVGTPTGELFF.